Below are 23 T cell receptor beta chains sequenced from a single sample in a study of vaccination effects on CD4 cells after COVID-19. Their antigen targets remain unknown. Using immunoSEQ multiplex PCR, the repertoire was profiled, and TCRdb retains in-frame clones only, with some absent. The repertoire holds some 20,000 clones, with about 70% as singletons. With the ViraFEST assay, the study expanded antigen-specific CD4+ T cells using viral peptide pools, then sequenced them. The authors isolated CD4+ T cells after around 10 days of culture. The sample here was CD4+ T cells from PBMCs cultured with HCoV-229E spike peptides, taken before COVID-19 vaccination. These receptors were collected from a human donor who received a COVID-19 vaccine.

The V call is TRBV20-1, the J call TRBJ1-1, with TRBD1 matching over 8 bases. The CDR3 covers 11 residues. Trimming took 3 bases from V and 10 from J; bases not matched to a gene: 4. CDR1 DFQATT and CDR2 SNEGSKA come from the germline V gene (reference sequence). The CDR3 sequence: CSASPTGGAFF. The CDR3 region has the DNA TGCAGTGCTAGCCCTACAGGGGGAGCTTTCTTT.

The chain combines TRBV11-2 with TRBJ2-2; D is perhaps TRBD2 (5 bases). There are 15 residues in the CDR3. Germline CDR1 reads SGHAT; CDR2 reads FQNNGV. V lost 3 bases, J lost 2 bases, and 10 bases lay in between. CDR3 coding DNA: TGTGCCAGCAGCTTCGCTAGCAGTAACACCGGGGAGCTGTTTTTT. Encoded protein: CASSFASSNTGELFF.

The V call is TRBV11-2, the J call TRBJ2-7; no definite D call. The CDR3 covers 15 residues. Trimming left V 1 base short and J 0 bases short, with 10 bases between. The V gene's germline CDR1 is SGHAT and CDR2 FQNNGV. CDR3 sequence reads: CASSLGTRSSYEQYF. The DNA of the CDR3 is TGTGCCAGCAGCTTAGGTACTCGTTCCTCCTACGAGCAGTACTTC. The variable domain in full, completed from reference TRBV11-2 and TRBJ2-7, reads EAGVAQSPRYKIIEKRQSVAFWCNPISGHATLYWYQQILGQGPKLLIQFQNNGVVDDSQLPKDRFSAERLKGVDSTLKIQPAKLEDSAVYLCASSLGTRSSYEQYFGPGTRLTVT.

This sequence joins TRBV2 and TRBJ1-1; D may be TRBD1 (5 bases). The CDR3 length is 15 residues. CDR1 is SNHLY, CDR2 FYNNEI, per germline. V was clipped by 5 bases and J by 0 bases, with 13 bases between them. CDR3 sequence (DNA): TGTGCCAGCAGTAACCTTGGGACGGTGAACACTGAAGCTTTCTTT. Translating gives CASSNLGTVNTEAFF.

J is TRBJ1-1 and V is TRBV7-9, with D perhaps TRBD1 (5 bases). CDR1 SEHNR and CDR2 FQNEAQ come from the germline V gene (reference sequence). V was trimmed by 1 base and J by 0 bases, leaving 15 bases between them. The CDR3 is 17 residues long. CDR3 residues: CASSLGGTENLNTEAFF. CDR3 in DNA: TGTGCCAGCAGCTTAGGAGGGACGGAAAATTTGAACACTGAAGCTTTCTTT.

The rearrangement joins TRBV6-5 to TRBJ1-1, with unresolved D. The CDR3 is made up of 12 amino acids. Germline V gene data show CDR1 as MNHEY and CDR2 as SVGAGI. The V end lost 5 bases, the J end lost 11 bases, and 15 bases lay between the germline ends. CDR3 in amino acids: CASSTLGGIAFF. CDR3 bases: TGTGCCAGCAGTACCCTGGGAGGTATCGCTTTCTTT.

This chain joins TRBV2 and TRBJ2-3; 8 positions match TRBD1. Germline V gene data show CDR1 as SNHLY and CDR2 as FYNNEI. V dropped 6 bases and J dropped 7; count of bases not matched to a gene: 9. The CDR3 is made up of 14 amino acids. Written as DNA, the CDR3 is TGTGCCAGCAGCTCCCGGACAGGGATTAATACGCAGTATTTT. This sequence encodes CASSSRTGINTQYF. Complete variable domain (other parts from reference TRBV2 and TRBJ2-3): EPEVTQTPSHQVTQMGQEVILRCVPISNHLYFYWYRQILGQKVEFLVSFYNNEISEKSEIFDDQFSVERPDGSNFTLKIRSTKLEDSAMYFCASSSRTGINTQYFGPGTRLTVL.

This chain joins TRBV5-1 and TRBJ2-3; D gene uncertain. V was trimmed by 0 bases and J by 2 bases, leaving 10 bases between them. There are 15 residues in the CDR3. CDR1 is SGHRS and CDR2 is YFSETQ in the germline V gene. The CDR3 DNA follows: TGCGCCAGCAGCTTGGTCATGATACCCACAGATACGCAGTATTTT. This codes for CASSLVMIPTDTQYF.

This clone was found a few times. The chain joins TRBV7-9 to TRBJ2-1, with 7 bases that match TRBD2. CDR1 and CDR2 (germline): SEHNR, FQNEAQ (reference sequence). The CDR3 consists of 19 residues. The trim removed 2 bases at V and 5 bases at J, leaving 18 bases unmatched. The CDR3 spells CASSLKHLGDYQKDNEQFF. In DNA form, the CDR3 reads TGTGCCAGCAGCTTAAAACACCTGGGGGACTACCAAAAAGACAATGAGCAGTTCTTC.

The gene calls are TRBV12-3 or TRBV12-4 and TRBJ1-1; TRBD1 matches at 8 bases. V was clipped by 6 bases and J by 7 bases; unmatched bases: 7. The CDR3 has 13 amino acids. The CDR3 reads CASSSQGAIEAFF. The CDR3 DNA reads TGTGCCAGCAGCTCGCAGGGGGCGATTGAAGCTTTCTTT.

The rearrangement links TRBV10-1 to TRBJ1-4, with D possibly being TRBD1 (6 bases). CDR3 length: 13 residues. Germline loops: CDR1 WNHNN, CDR2 SYGVQD (reference sequence). With 6 bases removed from V and 7 bases from J, the gap between germline ends came to 12 bases. The CDR3 sequence: CASSWGAGEKLFF. Here the CDR3 DNA reads TGCGCCAGCAGCTGGGGGGCTGGTGAAAAACTGTTTTTT.

This clone was counted between two and nine times. V gene TRBV7-9 combines with J gene TRBJ1-1, with a weak D call TRBD1 (5 bases). Germline V gives CDR1 SEHNR, CDR2 FQNEAQ (reference sequence). The CDR3 is made up of 14 amino acids. V was pared by 3 bases and J by 1 base, with 9 bases between. CDR3 sequence: CASSLAGTNTEAFF. In DNA, the CDR3 is TGTGCCAGCAGCTTGGCAGGGACGAACACTGAAGCTTTCTTT.

The V and J genes are TRBV2 and TRBJ2-6, with a tentative D call TRBD2 (6 bases). In germline, CDR1 is SNHLY, CDR2 FYNNEI. The V gene lost 6 bases and the J gene lost 1 base, with 10 bases spanning the gap. This CDR3 region has 15 residues. The CDR3 DNA is TGTGCCAGCAGAACGGGACTTTCTGGGGCCAACGTCCTGACTTTC. Translating it yields CASRTGLSGANVLTF.

This chain's CDR3 is CASSSQGDGGYTF. The CDR3 DNA reads as TGCGCCAGCAGCTCCCAGGGGGACGGTGGCTACACCTTC. This chain uses TRBV5-1 with TRBJ1-2; 7 positions agree with TRBD1. This CDR3 region has 13 residues. V shed 3 bases, J shed 7 bases, and the junction held 6 bases outside the gene matches. Germline V lookup: CDR1 SGHRS, CDR2 YFSETQ.

J is TRBJ1-6 and V is TRBV19; D not resolved. V was trimmed by 3 bases and J by 7 bases, leaving 10 bases between them. The CDR3 spans 14 residues. Germline CDR1 and CDR2: LNHDA and SQIVND (reference sequence). The CDR3 sequence: CASSIRTSNSPLHF. The CDR3 DNA reads TGTGCCAGTAGTATCAGGACGTCCAATTCACCCCTCCACTTT.

The chain is built from TRBV10-3 and TRBJ2-5, with TRBD2 as a possible D gene (6 bases). Germline CDR1 reads ENHRY; CDR2 reads SYGVKD. V was pared by 8 bases and J by 4 bases, with 17 bases between. CDR3 length: 14 residues. CDR3 DNA sequence: TGTGCCATCTTCGTCAGGCGGGACTCAGAGACCCAGTACTTC. Amino acid sequence: CAIFVRRDSETQYF.

The chain couples TRBV18 to TRBJ1-2; TRBD1 is a possible D gene (5 bases). The CDR3 contains 15 residues. The ends were cut back, 3 bases at V and 4 bases at J, with 15 bases in the middle. The germline V gene encodes CDR1 KGHSH and CDR2 LQKENI. CDR3 bases: TGTGCCAGCTCACCCGACAGAAGAGTCGGCTATGGCTACACCTTC. As protein: CASSPDRRVGYGYTF.

This clone was recorded a few times. V is TRBV6-4 and J is TRBJ1-2; D perhaps matches TRBD1 (5 bases). The CDR3 is 13 amino acids. Germline loops: CDR1 MRHNA, CDR2 SNTAGT. Trimming stripped 3 bases from V and 4 bases from J, with 9 bases between. The CDR3 DNA follows: TGTGCCAGCAGTGAAACGGGACTCTATGGCTACACCTTC. Translating it yields CASSETGLYGYTF.

This chain links TRBV4-1 with TRBJ2-1; D unclear. Germline V gene lookup returns CDR1 MGHRA and CDR2 YSYEKL. Trimming pared 3 bases from V and 15 bases from J, leaving 12 bases between. The CDR3 is 11 residues long. The CDR3 reads CASSQASKLFF. CDR3 sequence (DNA): TGCGCCAGCAGCCAGGCATCTAAGTTGTTCTTC.

The chain is built from TRBV6-1 and TRBJ1-2, with D perhaps TRBD1 (6 bases). The CDR3 is made up of 14 amino acids. Between the trimmed V and J ends, which lost 3 bases and 11 bases, there was a span of 19 bases. The V gene's germline CDR1 is MNHNS and CDR2 SASEGT. As DNA, the CDR3 is TGTGCCAGCAGTGAGAGAGGGGGACCTATAGGGTACACCTTC. This translates into CASSERGGPIGYTF.

J is TRBJ2-7 and V is TRBV3-1 (or the pseudogene TRBV3-2); D unclear. Germline V gene data show CDR1 as LGHDT and CDR2 as YNNKEL (reference sequence). V shed 5 bases and J shed 0 bases, with 2 bases lying between them. The CDR3 is 11 residues long. The CDR3: CASSVSYEQYF. CDR3 nucleotides: TGTGCCAGCAGCGTCTCCTACGAGCAGTACTTC.

This clone has only a few counts. This chain links TRBV2 with TRBJ1-2; possibly TRBD1 for D (6 bases). CDR1 is SNHLY and CDR2 is FYNNEI in the germline V gene. Trimming shortened V by 8 bases and J by 7 bases, and 14 bases separated the two germline ends. This CDR3 contains 12 residues. CDR3 DNA: TGTGCCAGCGGTCAGGGGCGGGGTGGCTACACCTTC. Translation: CASGQGRGGYTF.

The chain combines TRBV5-4 with TRBJ2-3; 8 bases are a match to TRBD2. Germline V CDR1 and CDR2: SGHNT, YYREEE (reference sequence). V dropped 3 bases and J dropped 2; count of bases not matched to a gene: 11. This CDR3 has 17 residues. The CDR3 spells CASSSPGRGGTTDTQYF. The CDR3 DNA reads TGTGCCAGCAGCTCGCCTGGCCGGGGGGGCACCACAGATACGCAGTATTTT.